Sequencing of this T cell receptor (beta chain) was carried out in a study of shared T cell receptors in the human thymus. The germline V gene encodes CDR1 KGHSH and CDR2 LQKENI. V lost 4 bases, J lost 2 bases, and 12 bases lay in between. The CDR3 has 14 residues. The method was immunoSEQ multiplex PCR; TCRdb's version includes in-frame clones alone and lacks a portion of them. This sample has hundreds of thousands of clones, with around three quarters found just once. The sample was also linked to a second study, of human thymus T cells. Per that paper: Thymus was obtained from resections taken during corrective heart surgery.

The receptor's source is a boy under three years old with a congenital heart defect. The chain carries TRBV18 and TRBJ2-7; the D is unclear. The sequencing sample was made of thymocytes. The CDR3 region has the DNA TGTGCCAGCTCACTAAACAGTGTAACCTACGAGCAGTACTTC. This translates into CASSLNSVTYEQYF.